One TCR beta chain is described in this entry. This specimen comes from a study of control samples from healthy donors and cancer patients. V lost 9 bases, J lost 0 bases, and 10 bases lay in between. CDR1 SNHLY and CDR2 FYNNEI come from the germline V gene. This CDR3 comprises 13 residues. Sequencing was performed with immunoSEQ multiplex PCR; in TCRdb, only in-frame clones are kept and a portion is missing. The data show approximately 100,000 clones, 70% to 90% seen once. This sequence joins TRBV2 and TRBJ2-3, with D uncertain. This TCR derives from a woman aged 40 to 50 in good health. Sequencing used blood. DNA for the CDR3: TGTGCCAGTAATTCTGACAGCACAGATACGCAGTATTTT. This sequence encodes CASNSDSTDTQYF.